This T cell receptor beta chain came from a study of blood T cell repertoires in COVID-19. Study-level background: Samples came from the United States, Italy and Spain, spanning acute and convalescent COVID-19. From T cells, B-cell-depleted T cells, or PBMCs came the material, which was cDNA or gDNA.

In Seattle, patients joined the study during active infection and were tracked longitudinally. Trimming pared 1 base from V and 5 bases from J, leaving 6 bases between. This CDR3 spans 13 amino acids. As regards this clone: Other DNA sequences of this sample code for an identical CDR3.

Study processing details: Amplified reference gene primers provided the basis for estimating nucleated cell counts. TCRdb's table, derived via immunoSEQ multiplex PCR, lists solely in-frame clones and lacks some. From that table come the V and J calls and clone size; the DNA was used to work out D and trimming. The table shows fewer than 700,000 clones, with less than 90% occurring only once. The origin of this receptor is a woman between 50 and 59 years old with COVID-19, enrolled during active disease. The genes are TRBV12-3 or TRBV12-4 and TRBJ1-5, with D possibly TRBD1 on 6 matching bases. Sequenced sample: peripheral blood. The CDR3 is CASSLGGHQPQHF. The CDR3 DNA reads as TGTGCCAGCAGTTTAGGGGGGCATCAGCCCCAGCATTTT.